The text below deals with one TCR beta chain. The sample originates from a study of blood T cell repertoires in COVID-19. The wider study: T cells, B-cell-depleted T cells, or PBMCs provided the cDNA or gDNA that served as material.

The protocol was immunoSEQ multiplex PCR, while the TCRdb copy is restricted to in-frame clones and leaves out a portion. The table records about 400,000 clones, roughly 87% of them present only once. J lost 3 bases, V lost 6 bases, and 8 bases had no gene match. This CDR3 comprises 13 residues. Germline assignment: CDR1 SQVTM and CDR2 ANQGSEA. This receptor was taken from a woman aged 40 to 50 with acute COVID-19. Sequencing used PBMCs or T cells enriched from blood (not recorded which). The chain uses TRBV29-1 and TRBJ2-7; the match to TRBD1 covers 7 bases. The CDR3 loop reads CSVLKTGSYEQYF. CDR3 DNA: TGCAGCGTCCTTAAGACAGGGAGCTACGAGCAGTACTTC.